The present entry profiles one T cell receptor beta chain with its context. In the authors' methods: The assay estimated nucleated cells by amplifying reference gene primers. The data were produced by immunoSEQ multiplex PCR, yet TCRdb's version contains in-frame clones alone and is incomplete. That table is the source of V, J and clone size, and D and trimming were worked out from the DNA. The sample contains around 100,000 clones, approximately 84% of which appear only once. These data originate in a study of blood T cell repertoires in COVID-19. Study-wide context: Both acute and convalescent COVID-19 samples were obtained from the United States, Italy and Spain. Sample material is recorded as cDNA or gDNA derived from T cells, B-cell-depleted T cells, or PBMCs.

The sequenced material came from peripheral blood. The clonotype was recovered from a man younger than 40 in a cohort sampled during active COVID-19.

The CDR3 DNA sequence: TGTGCCAGCAGGAAAAGGGGAGGGCAAGAGACCCAGTACTTC. Translating it yields CASRKRGGQETQYF. The chain carries TRBV27 and TRBJ2-5; 7 bases fit TRBD2. The CDR3 totals 14 residues. Germline V gene lookup returns CDR1 MNHEY and CDR2 SMNVEV (reference sequence). Trimming at V came to 6 bases and at J to 2 bases, leaving 6 bases not matched to a gene.